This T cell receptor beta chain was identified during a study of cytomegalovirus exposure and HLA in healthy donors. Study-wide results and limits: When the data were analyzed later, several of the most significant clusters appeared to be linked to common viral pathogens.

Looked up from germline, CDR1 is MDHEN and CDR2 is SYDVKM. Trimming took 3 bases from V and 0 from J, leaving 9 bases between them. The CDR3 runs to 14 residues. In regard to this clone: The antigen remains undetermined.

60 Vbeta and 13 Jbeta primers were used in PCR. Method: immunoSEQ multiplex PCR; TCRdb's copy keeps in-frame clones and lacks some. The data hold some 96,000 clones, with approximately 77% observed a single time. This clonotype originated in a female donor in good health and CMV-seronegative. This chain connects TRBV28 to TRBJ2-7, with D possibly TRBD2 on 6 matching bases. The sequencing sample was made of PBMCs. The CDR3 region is CASSFAGSSYEQYF. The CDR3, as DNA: TGTGCCAGCAGTTTCGCGGGGAGCTCCTACGAGCAGTACTTC.